These 12 T cell receptor beta chains were all obtained from the same sample, sequenced in a study of T cells in Graves' hyperthyroidism and ophthalmopathy. Regions amplified from RNA transcripts were the TCR beta CDR3 regions. The HTBI primer set was used in a first-round RT-PCR of the TCR CDR3. TCRdb recomputed calls from the multiplex PCR reads with MiXCR, one row per CDR3 protein. The data show about 270,000 distinct CDR3 sequences, with 24% seen just once and roughly 35% held by the top ten. What was sequenced was blood. The receptors were sampled from a woman between 40 and 50 years old with Graves' ophthalmopathy.

This clonotype came up many times. The chain is built from TRBV6-5 and TRBJ2-7, with unresolved D. From germline, CDR1 is MNHEY and CDR2 SVGAGI. V was trimmed by 0 bases and J by 7 bases, leaving 10 bases between them. This CDR3 has 13 residues. CDR3 coding DNA: TGTGCCAGCAGTTACTCGGACCGGTTAGAGCAGTACTTC. Encoded protein: CASSYSDRLEQYF.

There are many counts of this clonotype. The chain has TRBV28 and TRBJ1-1; a possible D gene is TRBD1 (6 bases). CDR3 length: 14 residues. V shed 6 bases and J shed 1 base, with 12 bases lying between them. The germline gives CDR1 MDHEN, CDR2 SYDVKM. CDR3 bases: TGTGCCAGCAGGGGGACAAGGGAGAACACTGAAGCTTTCTTT. Its translation: CASRGTRENTEAFF.

This clonotype was counted at least ten times. The CDR3 sequence: CASKPGLALPYEQYF. CDR3 nucleotide sequence: TGTGCCAGCAAACCGGGACTAGCCTTACCCTACGAGCAGTACTTC. The genes are TRBV6-1 and TRBJ2-7; 9 bases agree with TRBD2. CDR3 length: 15 residues. Losses at the gene ends were 7 bases for V and 2 bases for J; bases not matched to a gene: 9. Germline CDR1 MNHNS, CDR2 SASEGT.

The chain has TRBV5-1 and TRBJ2-7, with D possibly matching TRBD1 (6 bases). The germline V and J ends were trimmed by 7 bases and 3 bases, with 11 bases remaining between them. The CDR3 is made up of 12 amino acids. Per germline, CDR1 SGHRS and CDR2 YFSETQ. The CDR3: CASRTEHYEQYF. The CDR3 region has the DNA TGCGCCAGCCGGACAGAACACTACGAGCAGTACTTC.

In this sample, this clonotype turned up many times. This chain uses TRBV29-1 with TRBJ1-1; D remains ambiguous. Trimming left V 1 base short and J 3 bases short, with 9 bases between. CDR3 length equals 13 residues. Germline CDR1 and CDR2: SQVTM and ANQGSEA. CDR3 sequence reads: CSVEGQLDTEAFF. CDR3 bases: TGCAGCGTTGAAGGGCAGCTAGACACTGAAGCTTTCTTT.

This clonotype appeared many times. The chain has TRBV5-6 and TRBJ2-7; D possibly corresponds to TRBD1 (6 bases). CDR1 SGHDT and CDR2 YYEEEE come from the germline V gene. The CDR3 covers 14 residues. Trimming stripped 4 bases from V and 3 bases from J, with 14 bases between. The CDR3 DNA follows: TGTGCCAGCAGCACCGGAGTCAGGGGCTACGAGCAGTACTTC. It translates to CASSTGVRGYEQYF.

Many counts were recorded for this clonotype. The chain is built from TRBV11-2 and TRBJ2-2; D assignment may be TRBD1 or TRBD2 (6 bases each). The CDR3 extends over 16 amino acids. Per the germline V gene, CDR1 is SGHAT and CDR2 is FQNNGV. Deletions cut 6 bases from V and 2 bases from J, with 16 bases between. The CDR3 reads CASRSQRGVNTGELFF. DNA of the CDR3: TGTGCCAGCAGATCCCAGAGGGGGGTAAACACCGGGGAGCTGTTTTTT.

This clonotype occurred many times. V and J are TRBV30 and TRBJ1-1; 8 bases align to TRBD1. The CDR3 contains 13 residues. From germline, CDR1 is GTSNPN and CDR2 SVGIG (reference sequence). V shed 7 bases and J 1 base; nucleotides not matched to a gene: 5. The CDR3 bases are TGTGCCTTGACCGGGACAGGGAACACTGAAGCTTTCTTT. Amino acid sequence: CALTGTGNTEAFF.

The sample holds many counts of this clonotype. V gene TRBV28 combines with J gene TRBJ1-6; 7 bases map to TRBD1. The CDR3 sequence is 15 residues long. After removal of 2 bases from V and 7 bases from J, the junction contained 5 bases not matched to a gene. The V gene's germline CDR1 is MDHEN and CDR2 SYDVKM. The CDR3 DNA follows: TGTGCCAGCAGTTTAAAGGGGACAGTAAATTCACCCCTCCACTTT. Encoded protein: CASSLKGTVNSPLHF.

The rearrangement uses TRBV28 and TRBJ2-7; tentatively, D is TRBD2 (5 bases). The CDR3 sequence is 13 residues long. V gave up 5 bases and J gave up 7 bases, with 15 bases separating them. CDR1 and CDR2 from the germline V gene are MDHEN and SYDVKM. CDR3 sequence: CASSLYRGGEQYF. CDR3 in DNA: TGTGCCAGCAGTCTCTATCGCGGAGGTGAGCAGTACTTC.

This rearrangement joins TRBV20-1 to TRBJ1-2; D remains ambiguous. Germline V gene sequence: CDR1 DFQATT, CDR2 SNEGSKA (reference sequence). This CDR3 is 13 amino acids long. The ends were cut back, 0 bases at V and 0 bases at J, with 5 bases in the middle. CDR3 sequence: CSARERANYGYTF. In DNA form, the CDR3 reads TGCAGTGCTAGAGAGAGAGCTAACTATGGCTACACCTTC.

This clonotype was recorded at least ten times. V is TRBV28 and J is TRBJ2-5, with TRBD1 as a possible D gene (6 bases). Germline CDR1 MDHEN, CDR2 SYDVKM. This CDR3 is 15 amino acids long. Trimming removed 5 bases at V and 0 bases at J, with 13 bases between. CDR3 in amino acids: CASSTGQANQETQYF. The CDR3 region has the DNA TGTGCCAGCAGTACAGGGCAGGCTAACCAAGAGACCCAGTACTTC.